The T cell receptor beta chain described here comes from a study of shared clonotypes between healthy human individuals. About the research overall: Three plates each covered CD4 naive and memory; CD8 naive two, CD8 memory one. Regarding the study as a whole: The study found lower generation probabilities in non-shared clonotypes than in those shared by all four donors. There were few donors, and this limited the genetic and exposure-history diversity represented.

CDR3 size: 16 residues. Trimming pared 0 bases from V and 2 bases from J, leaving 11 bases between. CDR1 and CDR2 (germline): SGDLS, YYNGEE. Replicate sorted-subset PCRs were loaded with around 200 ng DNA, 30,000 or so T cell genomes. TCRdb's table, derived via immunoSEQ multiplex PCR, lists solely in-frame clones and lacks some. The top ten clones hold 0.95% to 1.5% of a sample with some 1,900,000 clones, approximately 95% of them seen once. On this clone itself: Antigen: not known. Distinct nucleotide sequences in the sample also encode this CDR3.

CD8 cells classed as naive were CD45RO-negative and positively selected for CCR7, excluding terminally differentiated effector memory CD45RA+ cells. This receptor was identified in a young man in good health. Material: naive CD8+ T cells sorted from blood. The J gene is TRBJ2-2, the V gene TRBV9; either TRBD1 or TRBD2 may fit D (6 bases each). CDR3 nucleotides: TGTGCCAGCAGCGTAGACGGCGGGACAAACACCGGGGAGCTGTTTTTT. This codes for CASSVDGGTNTGELFF.